This TCR beta chain stems from a study of T cells after yellow fever vaccination. Study-level results: Some clonotypes, a small share, were shared between CD4 and CD8 compartments. Primary-vaccination clones mostly resurfaced post-booster (around 96% CD4, approximately 90% CD8).

The germline CDR1 and CDR2 sequences are ENHRY and SYGVKD. V lost 3 bases, J lost 0 bases, and 12 bases lay in between. This CDR3 comprises 16 residues. The TCR cDNA carried a universal primer site and UMIs from 5'RACE template switching. TCRdb used MiXCR to reprocess the 5' RACE reads, holding one entry per CDR3 protein. This table holds over 65,000 distinct CDR3 sequences, roughly 14% found once. The gene calls are TRBV10-3 and TRBJ1-3; D is ambiguous. This clonotype was obtained from a man aged 18 to 29 who received the YFV17D yellow fever vaccine. The sequenced sample was CD8+ T cells not binding an NS4B(214-222) dextramer, sorted from PBMCs, obtained 20 to 25 days after the first yellow fever vaccination. CDR3 nucleotides: TGTGCCATCAGTGACCCCGGACGGAGCTCTGGAAACACCATATATTTT. Amino acid sequence: CAISDPGRSSGNTIYF.